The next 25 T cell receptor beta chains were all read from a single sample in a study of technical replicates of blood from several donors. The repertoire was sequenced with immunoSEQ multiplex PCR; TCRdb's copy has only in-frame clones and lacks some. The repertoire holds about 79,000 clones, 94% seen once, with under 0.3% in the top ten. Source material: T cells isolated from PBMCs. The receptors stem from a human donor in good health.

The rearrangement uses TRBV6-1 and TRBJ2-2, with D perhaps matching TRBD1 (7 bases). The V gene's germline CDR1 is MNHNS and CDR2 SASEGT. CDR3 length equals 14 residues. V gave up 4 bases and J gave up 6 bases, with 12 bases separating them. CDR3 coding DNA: TGTGCCAGCAGTGGTGGAGGGGGCTCCGGGGAGCTGTTTTTT. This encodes CASSGGGGSGELFF.

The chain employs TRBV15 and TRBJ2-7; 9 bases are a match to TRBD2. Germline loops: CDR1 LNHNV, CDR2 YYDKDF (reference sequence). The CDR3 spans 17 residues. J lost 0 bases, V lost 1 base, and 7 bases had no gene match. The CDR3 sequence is CATSRARLADFSYEQYF. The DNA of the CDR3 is TGTGCCACCAGCAGAGCAAGACTAGCGGACTTCTCCTACGAGCAGTACTTC.

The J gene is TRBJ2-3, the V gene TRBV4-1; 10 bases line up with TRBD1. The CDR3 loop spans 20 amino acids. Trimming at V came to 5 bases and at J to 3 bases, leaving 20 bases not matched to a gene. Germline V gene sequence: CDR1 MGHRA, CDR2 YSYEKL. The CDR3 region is CASSEGGGTGASWPTDTQYF. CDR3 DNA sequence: TGCGCCAGCAGCGAAGGGGGAGGGACAGGGGCTTCCTGGCCAACAGATACGCAGTATTTT.

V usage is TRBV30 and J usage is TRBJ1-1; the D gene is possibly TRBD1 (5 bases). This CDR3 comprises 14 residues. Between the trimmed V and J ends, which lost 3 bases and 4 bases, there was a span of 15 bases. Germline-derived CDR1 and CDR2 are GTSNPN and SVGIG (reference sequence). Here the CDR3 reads CAWRRLREGTEAFF. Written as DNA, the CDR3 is TGTGCCTGGAGACGCCTCAGGGAGGGCACTGAAGCTTTCTTT.

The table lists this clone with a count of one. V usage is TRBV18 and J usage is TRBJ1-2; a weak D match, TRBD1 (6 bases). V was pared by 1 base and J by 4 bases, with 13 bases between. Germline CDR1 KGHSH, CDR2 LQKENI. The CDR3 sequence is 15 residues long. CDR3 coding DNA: TGTGCCAGCTCACCACGCGGGGGCTCCTTCTATGGCTACACCTTC. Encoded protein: CASSPRGGSFYGYTF.

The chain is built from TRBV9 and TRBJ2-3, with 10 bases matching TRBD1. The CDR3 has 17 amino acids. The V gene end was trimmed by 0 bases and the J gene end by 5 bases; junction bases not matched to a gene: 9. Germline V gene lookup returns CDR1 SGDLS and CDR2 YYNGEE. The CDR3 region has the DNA TGTGCCAGCAGCGTAGGACCGGGACAGGGGACAGGAGATACGCAGTATTTT. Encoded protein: CASSVGPGQGTGDTQYF. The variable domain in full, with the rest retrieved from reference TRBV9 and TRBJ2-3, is DSGVTQTPKHLITATGQRVTLRCSPRSGDLSVYWYQQSLDQGLQFLIQYYNGEERAKGNILERFSAQQFPDLHSELNLSSLELGDSALYFCASSVGPGQGTGDTQYFGPGTRLTVL.

CDR3 coding DNA: TGTGCCAGCAGTGGGCAGGGCTGGGGAGGCTACACCTTC. This sequence encodes CASSGQGWGGYTF. The rearrangement links TRBV2 to TRBJ1-2, with a tentative D call TRBD1 (5 bases). The length of the CDR3 is 13 residues. Per the germline V gene, CDR1 is SNHLY and CDR2 is FYNNEI. V was trimmed by 4 bases and J by 8 bases, leaving 14 bases between them.

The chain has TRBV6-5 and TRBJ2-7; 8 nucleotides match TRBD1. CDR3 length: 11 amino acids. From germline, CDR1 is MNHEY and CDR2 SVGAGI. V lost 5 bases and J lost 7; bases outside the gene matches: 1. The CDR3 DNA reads TGTGCCAGCAGTACAGGGGGGGAGCAGTACTTC. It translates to CASSTGGEQYF.

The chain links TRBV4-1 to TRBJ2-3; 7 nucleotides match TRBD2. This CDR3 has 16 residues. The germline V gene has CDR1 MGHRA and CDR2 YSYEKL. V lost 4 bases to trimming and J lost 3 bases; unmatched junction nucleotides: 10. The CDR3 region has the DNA TGCGCCAGCAGCCTAGAGACCGGGACTACTACAGATACGCAGTATTTT. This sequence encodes CASSLETGTTTDTQYF.

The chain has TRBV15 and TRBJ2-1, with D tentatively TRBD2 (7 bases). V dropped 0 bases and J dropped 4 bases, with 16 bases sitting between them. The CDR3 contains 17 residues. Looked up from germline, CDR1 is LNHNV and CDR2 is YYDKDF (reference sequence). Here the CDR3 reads CATSREGGGAPYNEQFF. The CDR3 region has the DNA TGTGCCACCAGCAGAGAGGGAGGGGGGGCACCTTACAATGAGCAGTTCTTC.

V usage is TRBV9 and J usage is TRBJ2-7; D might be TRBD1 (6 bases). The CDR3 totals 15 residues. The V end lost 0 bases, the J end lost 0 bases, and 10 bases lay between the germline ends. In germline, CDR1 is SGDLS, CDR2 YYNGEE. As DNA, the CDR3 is TGTGCCAGCAGCGTAGGAGTGGACAGCTCCTACGAGCAGTACTTC. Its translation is CASSVGVDSSYEQYF.

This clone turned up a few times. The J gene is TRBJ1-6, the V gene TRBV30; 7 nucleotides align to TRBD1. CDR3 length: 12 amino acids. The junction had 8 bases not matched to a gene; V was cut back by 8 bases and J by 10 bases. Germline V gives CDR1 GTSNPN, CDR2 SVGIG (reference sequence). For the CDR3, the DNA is TGTGCCAGTACAGGGGTTGGATCACCCCTCCACTTT. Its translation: CASTGVGSPLHF.

The DNA of the CDR3 is TGTGCCAGCAGTTTAGCGGGAGGGCCCTACGAGCAGTACTTC. This sequence encodes CASSLAGGPYEQYF. This chain uses TRBV27 with TRBJ2-7; TRBD2 aligns across 9 bases. The CDR3 runs 14 residues. Germline loops: CDR1 MNHEY, CDR2 SMNVEV (reference sequence). The trim removed 2 bases at V and 2 bases at J, leaving 1 base unmatched.

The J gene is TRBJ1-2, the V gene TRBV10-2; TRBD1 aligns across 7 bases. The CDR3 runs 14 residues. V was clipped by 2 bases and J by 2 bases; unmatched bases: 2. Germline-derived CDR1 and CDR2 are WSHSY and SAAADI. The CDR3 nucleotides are TGCGCCAGCAGTGAGATGGGACAGAACTATGGCTACACCTTC. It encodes CASSEMGQNYGYTF.

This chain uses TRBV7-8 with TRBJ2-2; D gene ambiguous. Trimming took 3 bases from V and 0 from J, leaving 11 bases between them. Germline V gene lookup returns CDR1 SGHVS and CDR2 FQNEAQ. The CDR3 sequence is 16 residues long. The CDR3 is CASSFKTSANTGELFF. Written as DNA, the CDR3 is TGTGCCAGCAGCTTTAAGACATCTGCGAACACCGGGGAGCTGTTTTTT.

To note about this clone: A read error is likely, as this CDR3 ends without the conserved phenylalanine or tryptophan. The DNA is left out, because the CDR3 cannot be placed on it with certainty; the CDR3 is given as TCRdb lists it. The CDR3 protein is CASSLRRLTSTPVLLL. This chain uses TRBV7-2 with TRBJ1-2. CDR1 and CDR2 from the germline V gene are SGHTA and FQGNSA. Including both end residues, the CDR3 is 16 amino acids long.

The CDR3 nucleotides read TGTGCCAGCTCCTATAACAGATTCTCTGGAAACACCATATATTTT. It is translated as CASSYNRFSGNTIYF. This sequence joins TRBV28 and TRBJ1-3; D is ambiguous. Germline V gene lookup returns CDR1 MDHEN and CDR2 SYDVKM. There are 15 residues in the CDR3. V lost 8 bases, J lost 0 bases, and 14 bases lay in between.

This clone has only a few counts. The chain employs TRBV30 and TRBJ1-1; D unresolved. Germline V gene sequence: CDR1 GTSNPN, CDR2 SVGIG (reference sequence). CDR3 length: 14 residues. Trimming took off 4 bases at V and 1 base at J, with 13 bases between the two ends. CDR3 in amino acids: CAWNDIPANTEAFF. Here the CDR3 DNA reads TGTGCCTGGAACGACATACCCGCGAACACTGAAGCTTTCTTT. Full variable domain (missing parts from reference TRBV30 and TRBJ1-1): SQTIHQWPATLVQPVGSPLSLECTVEGTSNPNLYWYRQAAGRGLQLLFYSVGIGQISSEVPQNLSASRPQDRQFILSSKKLLLSDSGFYLCAWNDIPANTEAFFGQGTRLTVV.

Here the CDR3 reads CASSPPATGLGWDTQYF. CDR3 DNA: TGTGCCAGCTCACCCCCCGCCACGGGGTTGGGTTGGGATACGCAGTATTTT. The genes are TRBV18 and TRBJ2-3; tentative D call: TRBD2 (5 bases). Germline V lookup: CDR1 KGHSH, CDR2 LQKENI. Deletions cut 3 bases from V and 6 bases from J, with 22 bases between. This CDR3 is 17 amino acids long.

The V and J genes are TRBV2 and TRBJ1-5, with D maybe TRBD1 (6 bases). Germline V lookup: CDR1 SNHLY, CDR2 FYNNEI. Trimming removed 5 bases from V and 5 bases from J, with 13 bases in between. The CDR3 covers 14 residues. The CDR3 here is CASSRGGLDQPQHF. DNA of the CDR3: TGTGCCAGCAGTAGGGGGGGTTTGGATCAGCCCCAGCATTTT.

The CDR3 bases are TGTGCCATCAGTCTTTCGTCTGAGCAGTTCTTC. Translated: CAISLSSEQFF. This chain uses TRBV10-3 with TRBJ2-1; unclear D gene. This CDR3 has 11 amino acids. The germline gives CDR1 ENHRY, CDR2 SYGVKD. V dropped 5 bases and J dropped 9 bases, with 8 bases sitting between them.

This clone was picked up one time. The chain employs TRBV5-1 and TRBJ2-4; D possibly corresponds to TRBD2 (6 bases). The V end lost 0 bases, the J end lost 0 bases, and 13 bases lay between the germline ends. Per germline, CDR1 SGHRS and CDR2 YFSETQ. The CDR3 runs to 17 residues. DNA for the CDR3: TGCGCCAGCAGCTTGGAGGAGGGGTTTCTAGCCAAAAACATTCAGTACTTC. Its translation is CASSLEEGFLAKNIQYF.

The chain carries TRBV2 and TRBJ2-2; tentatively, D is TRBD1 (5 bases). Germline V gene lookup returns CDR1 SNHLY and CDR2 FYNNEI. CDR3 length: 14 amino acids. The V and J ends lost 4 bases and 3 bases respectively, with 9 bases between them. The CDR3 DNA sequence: TGTGCCAGCAGTGTGTTGACAGACACCGGGGAGCTGTTTTTT. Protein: CASSVLTDTGELFF.

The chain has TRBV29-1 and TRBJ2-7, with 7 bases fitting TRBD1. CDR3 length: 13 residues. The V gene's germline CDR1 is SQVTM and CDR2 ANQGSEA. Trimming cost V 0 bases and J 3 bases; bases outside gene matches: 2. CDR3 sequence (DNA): TGCAGCGTTGAAGAGGGACAGAACTACGAGCAGTACTTC. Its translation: CSVEEGQNYEQYF.

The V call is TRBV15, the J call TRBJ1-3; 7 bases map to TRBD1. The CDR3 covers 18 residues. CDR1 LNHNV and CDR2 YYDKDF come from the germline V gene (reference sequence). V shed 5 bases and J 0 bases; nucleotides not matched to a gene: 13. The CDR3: CATSPALGQFNSGNTIYF. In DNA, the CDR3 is TGTGCCACCAGCCCGGCCTTGGGACAGTTCAACTCTGGAAACACCATATATTTT.